What follows describes a single T cell receptor beta chain. The antigen remains undetermined. These data come from a study of shared clonotypes between healthy human individuals. Turning to the study itself: CD4 naive and memory got three plates each, CD8 naive two, CD8 memory one.

The junction had 4 bases not matched to a gene; V was cut back by 6 bases and J by 4 bases. This CDR3 comprises 13 residues. From germline, CDR1 is KGHSH and CDR2 LQKENI. Study-level points and caveats: Relative to memory subsets, naive subsets generally showed larger estimated richness.

Original handling: ImmunoSEQ sequences covered only the junction and lacked quality scores; filtering therefore differed. Generated by immunoSEQ multiplex PCR, the TCRdb table keeps only in-frame clones and is missing some. That table is the source of V, J and clone size, and D and trimming were worked out from the DNA. The sample has 400,000 to 600,000 clones, approximately 95% seen once. The TCR comes from a woman aged 25 to 39 in good health. Sequenced input: naive CD4+ T cells sorted from blood. Subset defined: CD45RA+ positively selected. The chain recombines TRBV18 with TRBJ1-1, with 8 positions matching TRBD1. The CDR3 region is CASSLTGATEAFF. CDR3 sequence (DNA): TGTGCCAGCTCCCTGACAGGGGCCACTGAAGCTTTCTTT. Based on the CDR3 plus reference TRBV18 and TRBJ1-1, the full variable domain is NAGVMQNPRHLVRRRGQEARLRCSPMKGHSHVYWYRQLPEEGLKFMVYLQKENIIDESGMPKERFSAEFPKEGPSILRIQQVVRGDSAAYFCASSLTGATEAFFGQGTRLTVV.